This T cell receptor (beta chain) was sequenced during a study of shared clonotypes between healthy human individuals. As for this clone: Its antigen is not identified.

Repertoires were generated with immunoSEQ multiplex PCR, while TCRdb's copy carries only in-frame clones and drops some. The data show around 370,000 clones, about 96% seen once. Points from the study as a whole: How much donors shared clonotypes was expected to be affected by sequencing depth.

Germline CDR1 and CDR2: SEHNR and FQNEAQ (reference sequence). V was clipped by 4 bases and J by 3 bases; unmatched bases: 3. There are 14 residues in the CDR3. Material: memory CD8+ T cells sorted from blood. The subset is: CD45RO+ cells pooled with CCR7-negative TemRA cells. The chain joins TRBV7-9 to TRBJ2-5; 9 bases line up with TRBD1. This clonotype was obtained from a man aged 25 to 40 in good health. CDR3 sequence reads: CASSSRDREETQYF. For the CDR3, the DNA is TGTGCCAGCAGCTCAAGGGACAGGGAAGAGACCCAGTACTTC.